Below, 23 T cell receptor beta chains from the same sample are listed, as sequenced in a study of shared clonotypes between healthy human individuals. CD45RO-negative, CCR7-positively selected cells formed the naive CD8 fraction, excluding terminally differentiated effector memory CD45RA+ cells. Assay: immunoSEQ multiplex PCR; the TCRdb copy retains only in-frame clones and omits some. The table shows around 1.9 million clones, with 93% occurring only once. Sequencing was carried out using naive CD8+ T cells from PBMCs. The receptor source for this set is a young man in good health. Some clones in this sample may be carry-over from other donors' samples.

This chain uses TRBV18 with TRBJ2-1; the D is unclear. There are 11 residues in the CDR3. CDR1 and CDR2 from the germline V gene are KGHSH and LQKENI. The germline V and J ends were trimmed by 2 bases and 5 bases, with 1 base remaining between them. CDR3 residues: CASSPNNEQFF. In nucleotides, the CDR3 is TGTGCCAGCTCACCAAACAATGAGCAGTTCTTC.

The chain couples TRBV11-2 to TRBJ2-1, with TRBD2 matching over 10 bases. V was pared by 6 bases and J by 8 bases, with 13 bases of the junction left unmatched. The CDR3 spans 16 residues. Germline CDR1 reads SGHAT; CDR2 reads FQNNGV. CDR3 protein: CASRRTGTSVLHEQFF. CDR3 in DNA: TGTGCCAGCAGGCGTACCGGGACTAGCGTACTGCATGAGCAGTTCTTC. The full variable domain, rest sourced from reference TRBV11-2 and TRBJ2-1, is EAGVAQSPRYKIIEKRQSVAFWCNPISGHATLYWYQQILGQGPKLLIQFQNNGVVDDSQLPKDRFSAERLKGVDSTLKIQPAKLEDSAVYLCASRRTGTSVLHEQFFGPGTRLTVL.

With regard to this clone: Other DNA variants within this sample encode the same CDR3. The chain carries TRBV9 and TRBJ2-7; 9 bases align to TRBD1. V lost 0 bases, J lost 6 bases, and 4 bases stayed unmatched. This CDR3 spans 14 amino acids. The germline gives CDR1 SGDLS, CDR2 YYNGEE. This CDR3 is CASSVGQGVREQYF. CDR3 sequence (DNA): TGTGCCAGCAGCGTAGGACAGGGGGTCCGCGAGCAGTACTTC.

This clone was detected a few times. The chain has TRBV27 and TRBJ1-1, with 7 bases that match TRBD1. Germline V gives CDR1 MNHEY, CDR2 SMNVEV (reference sequence). This CDR3 is 14 amino acids long. With V trimmed by 2 bases and J by 7 bases, 7 bases remained unmatched. CDR3 in DNA: TGTGCCAGCAGTTTAGAGGGCAGGGGGTTTGAAGCTTTCTTT. Translating it yields CASSLEGRGFEAFF.

The CDR3 DNA is TGTGCCAGCAGCGAGCAAGGACTAGCGGTCTACAATGAGCAGTTCTTC. Translation gives CASSEQGLAVYNEQFF. This chain connects TRBV9 to TRBJ2-1, with 10 bases that match TRBD2. The length of the CDR3 is 16 residues. Trimming at V came to 3 bases and at J to 3 bases, leaving 6 bases not matched to a gene. From germline, CDR1 is SGDLS and CDR2 YYNGEE.

The count of this clone is one. CDR3 sequence (DNA): TGTGCCACCAGCAGAGAGGTGTGGACTGAAGCTTTCTTT. Protein product: CATSREVWTEAFF. This sequence joins TRBV15 and TRBJ1-1; D unresolved. This CDR3 comprises 13 residues. Looked up from germline, CDR1 is LNHNV and CDR2 is YYDKDF (reference sequence). Deletions cut 0 bases from V and 5 bases from J, with 7 bases between.

The chain uses TRBV4-1 and TRBJ2-1, with TRBD2 as a possible D gene (6 bases). The V gene lost 4 bases and the J gene lost 5 bases, with 15 bases spanning the gap. Germline loops: CDR1 MGHRA, CDR2 YSYEKL. CDR3 length: 15 residues. The CDR3 coding sequence is TGCGCCAGCAGCCCCAGCCAGGGACTCAACAATGAGCAGTTCTTC. As protein: CASSPSQGLNNEQFF.

This sequence joins TRBV28 and TRBJ2-1, with a weak D call TRBD2 (7 bases). CDR1 and CDR2 (germline): MDHEN, SYDVKM. The CDR3 has 16 amino acids. V was shortened by 5 bases and J by 2 bases, with 16 bases between the two germline ends. CDR3 sequence: CASSRGGRVTYNEQFF. The CDR3 nucleotides are TGTGCCAGCAGTAGGGGGGGTAGGGTCACCTACAATGAGCAGTTCTTC. Supplemented by reference TRBV28 and TRBJ2-1, the full variable domain reads DVKVTQSSRYLVKRTGEKVFLECVQDMDHENMFWYRQDPGLGLRLIYFSYDVKMKEKGDIPEGYSVSREKKERFSLILESASTNQTSMYLCASSRGGRVTYNEQFFGPGTRLTVL.

In its sample, this clone was seen a few times. The chain is built from TRBV11-2 and TRBJ2-7; 7 positions match TRBD1. The CDR3 covers 16 residues. V lost 2 bases, J lost 0 bases, and 7 bases stayed unmatched. Germline V lookup: CDR1 SGHAT, CDR2 FQNNGV. Here the CDR3 reads CASSLLSGGPSYEQYF. For the CDR3, the DNA is TGTGCCAGCAGCTTATTATCAGGGGGTCCCTCCTACGAGCAGTACTTC.

This chain links TRBV19 with TRBJ1-5; no definite D call. From germline, CDR1 is LNHDA and CDR2 SQIVND (reference sequence). Trimming took off 6 bases at V and 1 base at J, with 10 bases between the two ends. This CDR3 comprises 14 residues. CDR3 nucleotide sequence: TGTGCCAGTAGCCCCCTCGGAAGCAATCAGCCCCAGCATTTT. Its protein product is CASSPLGSNQPQHF.

The chain uses TRBV27 and TRBJ1-5; D is unclear. The CDR3 totals 14 residues. Germline V gives CDR1 MNHEY, CDR2 SMNVEV (reference sequence). V lost 5 bases, J lost 5 bases, and 13 bases lay in between. The CDR3 region is CASSLMGPHQPQHF. CDR3 nucleotide sequence: TGTGCCAGCAGTCTGATGGGCCCGCATCAGCCCCAGCATTTT.

This chain uses TRBV27 with TRBJ2-7; D unclear. Germline CDR1 MNHEY, CDR2 SMNVEV (reference sequence). This CDR3 spans 16 amino acids. V lost 5 bases and J 1 base, leaving 18 bases between the germline ends. CDR3 nucleotides: TGTGCCAGCAGTCCTTTTTTGGGGTCACCTTCCTACGAGCAGTACTTC. This translates into CASSPFLGSPSYEQYF.

This sequence joins TRBV19 and TRBJ2-1; no clear D. The CDR3 extends over 11 amino acids. V was clipped by 10 bases and J by 8 bases, with 12 bases between them. Germline V CDR1 and CDR2: LNHDA, SQIVND (reference sequence). The CDR3 loop reads CATQDVDEQFF. The DNA of the CDR3 is TGTGCCACTCAGGACGTAGATGAGCAGTTCTTC.

V gene TRBV9 combines with J gene TRBJ2-5; the match to TRBD2 covers 8 bases. Germline-derived CDR1 and CDR2 are SGDLS and YYNGEE. This CDR3 spans 15 amino acids. V dropped 2 bases and J dropped 5; count of bases not matched to a gene: 8. CDR3 in DNA: TGTGCCAGCAGCGTTAGCGGGAACCCTTCGGAGACCCAGTACTTC. It yields the protein CASSVSGNPSETQYF.

The V gene is TRBV7-6, the J gene TRBJ2-1; the match to TRBD2 covers 7 bases. The CDR3 has 16 residues. With V trimmed by 5 bases and J by 0 bases, 7 bases remained unmatched. Germline loops: CDR1 SGHVS, CDR2 FNYEAQ. This CDR3 is CASSGRLALSYNEQFF. The DNA for the CDR3 is TGTGCCAGCAGCGGGAGACTAGCCCTCTCCTACAATGAGCAGTTCTTC.

V usage is TRBV9 and J usage is TRBJ2-1; 8 positions agree with TRBD2. Germline values: CDR1 SGDLS, CDR2 YYNGEE. V shed 0 bases and J 13 bases; nucleotides not matched to a gene: 15. This CDR3 has 16 amino acids. CDR3 residues: CASSVVGAGVTSEQFF. The CDR3 coding sequence is TGTGCCAGCAGCGTAGTTGGAGCGGGAGTTACGTCTGAACAGTTCTTC.

This rearrangement joins TRBV9 to TRBJ1-5; D is perhaps TRBD1 (5 bases). Germline CDR1 is SGDLS and CDR2 is YYNGEE. The V end lost 3 bases, the J end lost 7 bases, and 14 bases lay between the germline ends. This CDR3 is 14 amino acids long. This chain's CDR3 is CASSEGTGRQPQHF. The CDR3 DNA follows: TGTGCCAGCAGCGAGGGGACGGGTCGACAGCCCCAGCATTTT. The variable domain in full, with the rest retrieved from reference TRBV9 and TRBJ1-5, is DSGVTQTPKHLITATGQRVTLRCSPRSGDLSVYWYQQSLDQGLQFLIQYYNGEERAKGNILERFSAQQFPDLHSELNLSSLELGDSALYFCASSEGTGRQPQHFGDGTRLSIL.

This CDR3 reads CASRTGGYGYTF. The CDR3 DNA sequence: TGTGCCAGCAGAACAGGGGGCTATGGCTACACCTTC. V is TRBV2 and J is TRBJ1-2; 8 bases match TRBD1. CDR1 and CDR2 (germline): SNHLY, FYNNEI. Trimming cost V 6 bases and J 4 bases; bases outside gene matches: 1. The CDR3 runs to 12 residues.

This sequence joins TRBV7-9 and TRBJ2-7, with TRBD1 matching 11 bases. Germline trimming cut 10 bases from V and 2 bases from J; bases unmatched to any gene: 4. Germline assignment: CDR1 SEHNR and CDR2 FQNEAQ (reference sequence). CDR3 length equals 13 residues. CDR3: CATGQGATYEQYF. The CDR3 nucleotides read TGTGCCACCGGACAGGGGGCCACCTACGAGCAGTACTTC.

Concerning this clone: Within the sample, other DNA sequences also encode this same CDR3. V gene TRBV2 combines with J gene TRBJ1-5; the match to TRBD1 covers 8 bases. V dropped 6 bases and J dropped 2; count of bases not matched to a gene: 6. This CDR3 contains 15 residues. In germline, CDR1 is SNHLY, CDR2 FYNNEI. This CDR3 is CASSPGQGGNQPQHF. DNA of the CDR3: TGTGCCAGCAGCCCCGGACAGGGCGGCAATCAGCCCCAGCATTTT.

The chain joins TRBV19 to TRBJ2-1; 7 bases fit TRBD1. The CDR3 loop spans 15 amino acids. Trimming removed 4 bases from V and 0 bases from J; junction bases left unmatched: 3. The germline V gene has CDR1 LNHDA and CDR2 SQIVND (reference sequence). The CDR3 here is CASSTTGNSYNEQFF. The CDR3 bases are TGTGCCAGTAGTACGACAGGGAACTCCTACAATGAGCAGTTCTTC.

The rearrangement uses TRBV11-2 and TRBJ2-1, with 11 bases aligning to TRBD2. The CDR3 extends over 15 amino acids. Looked up from germline, CDR1 is SGHAT and CDR2 is FQNNGV. With V trimmed by 3 bases and J by 5 bases, 3 bases remained unmatched. The CDR3 nucleotides are TGTGCCAGCAGCTTTGGGACTAGCGGCAACAATGAGCAGTTCTTC. Protein product: CASSFGTSGNNEQFF.

This sequence joins TRBV19 and TRBJ1-2; 7 nucleotides agree with TRBD1. The germline gives CDR1 LNHDA, CDR2 SQIVND (reference sequence). J lost 6 bases, V lost 11 bases, and 12 bases had no gene match. There are 13 residues in the CDR3. CDR3 residues: CASRDRAVDGYTF. The CDR3, as DNA: TGTGCCTCACGAGACAGGGCGGTAGATGGCTACACCTTC.